This entry describes one T cell receptor (beta chain). Its target is unknown. Donors, without exception, were Caucasian adults residing in Nashville, Tennessee. Unsorted samples, those not sorted, used roughly 100 million PBMCs for genomic DNA. This sample is drawn from a study of shared clonotypes between healthy human individuals. The authors distributed each subset's genomic DNA evenly over several immunoSEQ plates. Clones were read by immunoSEQ multiplex PCR, and TCRdb kept only the in-frame ones, dropping some. Among approximately 500,000 clones listed, 60% to 80% were seen once. V was clipped by 0 bases and J by 5 bases, with 19 bases between them. Germline assignment: CDR1 MGHRA and CDR2 YSYEKL. There are 18 residues in the CDR3. Points from the study as a whole: In having few donors, the study represented limited genetic and exposure-history diversity.

Sequences were obtained from PBMCs. This sequence was found in a woman in her thirties or forties in good health. Some clones in this sample may be carry-over from other donors' samples. The gene calls are TRBV4-1 and TRBJ1-4, with D possibly TRBD1 on 6 matching bases. The CDR3 coding sequence is TGCGCCAGCAGCCAAGATTACGCCCTGGGGGGCAGAAATGAAAAACTGTTTTTT. Residues: CASSQDYALGGRNEKLFF.